The next 14 T cell receptor beta chains were all read from a single sample in a study of T-cell reconstitution after alpha-beta-depleted transplantation in children. This sample's TCRbeta library carried unique molecular identifier barcodes. TCRdb called the PCR reads again in MiXCR, with one record for every CDR3 protein. The table records 210,000 or so distinct CDR3 sequences, approximately 9.5% of them present only once. The sample here was PBMCs from the stem cell graft donor, taken from the stem cell graft. Receptors originate from a human donor who donated a stem cell graft to a child with acute lymphoblastic leukemia.

This clonotype was seen many times. V usage is TRBV5-1 and J usage is TRBJ2-2; 7 bases are shared with TRBD1. The CDR3 contains 17 residues. CDR1 is SGHRS, CDR2 YFSETQ, per germline. After removal of 4 bases from V and 1 base from J, the junction contained 10 bases not matched to a gene. The CDR3 is CASSTWNTGVNTGELFF. The CDR3 DNA reads TGCGCCAGCAGCACTTGGAATACAGGGGTGAACACCGGGGAGCTGTTTTTT.

At least ten counts were recorded for this clonotype. The chain has TRBV3-1 and TRBJ1-3; D is perhaps TRBD1 (5 bases). The germline V gene encodes CDR1 LGHDT and CDR2 YNNKEL (reference sequence). Trimming took off 2 bases at V and 0 bases at J, with 8 bases between the two ends. The CDR3 loop spans 15 amino acids. Here the CDR3 DNA reads TGTGCCAGCAGCCAAAGTGGGGGCTCTGGAAACACCATATATTTT. This translates into CASSQSGGSGNTIYF.

This clonotype was counted only a few times. The V and J genes are TRBV30 and TRBJ1-1; a weak D match, TRBD1 (6 bases). Per germline, CDR1 GTSNPN and CDR2 SVGIG (reference sequence). V was trimmed by 1 base and J by 5 bases, leaving 11 bases between them. The CDR3 totals 13 residues. The CDR3 protein is CAWSATGITEAFF. CDR3 bases: TGTGCCTGGAGTGCTACAGGGATAACTGAAGCTTTCTTT.

This clonotype appeared a few times. The CDR3 nucleotides read TGTGCCAGCAGCTTAATCTCCGATATCTCCTACAATGAGCAGTTCTTC. It encodes CASSLISDISYNEQFF. The chain uses TRBV7-9 and TRBJ2-1; D unclear. Germline V CDR1 and CDR2: SEHNR, FQNEAQ (reference sequence). The V and J ends lost 2 bases and 0 bases respectively, with 11 bases between them. This CDR3 region has 16 residues.

This clonotype has just a few counts. V usage is TRBV29-1 and J usage is TRBJ2-5; 7 nucleotides align to TRBD1. Per germline, CDR1 SQVTM and CDR2 ANQGSEA. Trimming took 5 bases from V and 5 from J; bases not matched to a gene: 5. The CDR3 runs 12 residues. The DNA for the CDR3 is TGCAGCGTTACGACAGGGAGCGAGACCCAGTACTTC. Protein product: CSVTTGSETQYF.

There are many counts of this clonotype. This rearrangement joins TRBV29-1 to TRBJ2-7; D is possibly TRBD1 (5 bases). Germline CDR1 and CDR2: SQVTM and ANQGSEA. V lost 0 bases, J lost 1 base, and 13 bases lay in between. The CDR3 contains 15 residues. The CDR3 DNA is TGCAGCGTTGAAGAGGCCCAGGGAAAATCCTACGAGCAGTACTTC. Amino acid sequence: CSVEEAQGKSYEQYF.

This clonotype was picked up a small number of times. V is TRBV7-9 and J is TRBJ1-2; 7 nucleotides align to TRBD1. CDR3 length equals 14 residues. Germline trimming cut 5 bases from V and 7 bases from J; bases unmatched to any gene: 10. The germline V gene encodes CDR1 SEHNR and CDR2 FQNEAQ (reference sequence). For the CDR3, the DNA is TGTGCCAGCAGCGCGACAGGGTTACAGTTTGGCTACACCTTC. As protein: CASSATGLQFGYTF.

This clonotype was seen a handful of times. V is TRBV7-2 and J is TRBJ2-3, with D tentatively TRBD2 (5 bases). This CDR3 is built from 14 residues. The ends were cut back, 6 bases at V and 4 bases at J, with 14 bases in the middle. In germline, CDR1 is SGHTA, CDR2 FQGNSA. This CDR3 is CASRIWGAADTQYF. The DNA for the CDR3 is TGTGCCAGCAGAATTTGGGGAGCCGCAGATACGCAGTATTTT.

In nucleotides, the CDR3 is TGTGCCATCAGTGACCTAGCGGGGCCCCGTATGTACGAGCAGTACTTC. It codes for CAISDLAGPRMYEQYF. This rearrangement joins TRBV10-3 to TRBJ2-7; TRBD2 aligns across 9 bases. The CDR3 runs to 16 residues. J gave up 4 bases and V 3 bases, and 10 bases lay outside the gene matches. Germline CDR1 reads ENHRY; CDR2 reads SYGVKD.

This clonotype was seen ten or more times. V gene TRBV5-1 combines with J gene TRBJ1-1; perhaps TRBD1 as D (5 bases). This CDR3 is 15 amino acids long. Trimming left V 4 bases short and J 1 base short, with 14 bases between. Germline V gives CDR1 SGHRS, CDR2 YFSETQ. The CDR3 region has the DNA TGCGCCAGCAGCCTCCGTCCGACAGCGAACACTGAAGCTTTCTTT. Residues: CASSLRPTANTEAFF.

This clonotype was seen a single time. The genes are TRBV10-3 and TRBJ2-7, with TRBD1 matching 8 bases. This CDR3 has 14 residues. Trimming removed 0 bases from V and 3 bases from J; junction bases left unmatched: 1. The germline gives CDR1 ENHRY, CDR2 SYGVKD. The DNA of the CDR3 is TGTGCCATCAGTGAGTCTGACAGGGGCTACGAGCAGTACTTC. It codes for CAISESDRGYEQYF.

As regards this clonotype: Since a much larger clone is just one base distant, this may be a read error. The chain uses TRBV5-1 and TRBJ2-3; D not certain. V was pared by 5 bases and J by 1 base, with 11 bases between. The germline gives CDR1 SGHRS, CDR2 YFSETQ. The CDR3 contains 14 residues. The CDR3 nucleotides read TGCGCCAGCAGTGACGTACGAGGCACAGATACGCAGTATTTT. Its translation: CASSDVRGTDTQYF.

This clonotype was detected a few times. This rearrangement joins TRBV7-9 to TRBJ1-1; TRBD1 aligns across 8 bases. The CDR3 covers 17 residues. The V segment lost 4 bases and the J segment 1 base; nucleotides outside the gene matches: 11. Germline CDR1 and CDR2: SEHNR and FQNEAQ (reference sequence). The CDR3 coding sequence is TGTGCCAGCAGCTCACGAGCAGGGGGCGTCTGGAACACTGAAGCTTTCTTT. Encoded protein: CASSSRAGGVWNTEAFF.

The chain couples TRBV4-1 to TRBJ2-5, with D perhaps matching TRBD1 (5 bases). This CDR3 is built from 15 residues. Germline CDR1 MGHRA, CDR2 YSYEKL. Trimming cost V 6 bases and J 5 bases, with 19 bases left between them. CDR3 in DNA: TGCGCCAGCAGTTCAAAAGGGGTGGTTCGGGAGACCCAGTACTTC. Its protein is CASSSKGVVRETQYF.